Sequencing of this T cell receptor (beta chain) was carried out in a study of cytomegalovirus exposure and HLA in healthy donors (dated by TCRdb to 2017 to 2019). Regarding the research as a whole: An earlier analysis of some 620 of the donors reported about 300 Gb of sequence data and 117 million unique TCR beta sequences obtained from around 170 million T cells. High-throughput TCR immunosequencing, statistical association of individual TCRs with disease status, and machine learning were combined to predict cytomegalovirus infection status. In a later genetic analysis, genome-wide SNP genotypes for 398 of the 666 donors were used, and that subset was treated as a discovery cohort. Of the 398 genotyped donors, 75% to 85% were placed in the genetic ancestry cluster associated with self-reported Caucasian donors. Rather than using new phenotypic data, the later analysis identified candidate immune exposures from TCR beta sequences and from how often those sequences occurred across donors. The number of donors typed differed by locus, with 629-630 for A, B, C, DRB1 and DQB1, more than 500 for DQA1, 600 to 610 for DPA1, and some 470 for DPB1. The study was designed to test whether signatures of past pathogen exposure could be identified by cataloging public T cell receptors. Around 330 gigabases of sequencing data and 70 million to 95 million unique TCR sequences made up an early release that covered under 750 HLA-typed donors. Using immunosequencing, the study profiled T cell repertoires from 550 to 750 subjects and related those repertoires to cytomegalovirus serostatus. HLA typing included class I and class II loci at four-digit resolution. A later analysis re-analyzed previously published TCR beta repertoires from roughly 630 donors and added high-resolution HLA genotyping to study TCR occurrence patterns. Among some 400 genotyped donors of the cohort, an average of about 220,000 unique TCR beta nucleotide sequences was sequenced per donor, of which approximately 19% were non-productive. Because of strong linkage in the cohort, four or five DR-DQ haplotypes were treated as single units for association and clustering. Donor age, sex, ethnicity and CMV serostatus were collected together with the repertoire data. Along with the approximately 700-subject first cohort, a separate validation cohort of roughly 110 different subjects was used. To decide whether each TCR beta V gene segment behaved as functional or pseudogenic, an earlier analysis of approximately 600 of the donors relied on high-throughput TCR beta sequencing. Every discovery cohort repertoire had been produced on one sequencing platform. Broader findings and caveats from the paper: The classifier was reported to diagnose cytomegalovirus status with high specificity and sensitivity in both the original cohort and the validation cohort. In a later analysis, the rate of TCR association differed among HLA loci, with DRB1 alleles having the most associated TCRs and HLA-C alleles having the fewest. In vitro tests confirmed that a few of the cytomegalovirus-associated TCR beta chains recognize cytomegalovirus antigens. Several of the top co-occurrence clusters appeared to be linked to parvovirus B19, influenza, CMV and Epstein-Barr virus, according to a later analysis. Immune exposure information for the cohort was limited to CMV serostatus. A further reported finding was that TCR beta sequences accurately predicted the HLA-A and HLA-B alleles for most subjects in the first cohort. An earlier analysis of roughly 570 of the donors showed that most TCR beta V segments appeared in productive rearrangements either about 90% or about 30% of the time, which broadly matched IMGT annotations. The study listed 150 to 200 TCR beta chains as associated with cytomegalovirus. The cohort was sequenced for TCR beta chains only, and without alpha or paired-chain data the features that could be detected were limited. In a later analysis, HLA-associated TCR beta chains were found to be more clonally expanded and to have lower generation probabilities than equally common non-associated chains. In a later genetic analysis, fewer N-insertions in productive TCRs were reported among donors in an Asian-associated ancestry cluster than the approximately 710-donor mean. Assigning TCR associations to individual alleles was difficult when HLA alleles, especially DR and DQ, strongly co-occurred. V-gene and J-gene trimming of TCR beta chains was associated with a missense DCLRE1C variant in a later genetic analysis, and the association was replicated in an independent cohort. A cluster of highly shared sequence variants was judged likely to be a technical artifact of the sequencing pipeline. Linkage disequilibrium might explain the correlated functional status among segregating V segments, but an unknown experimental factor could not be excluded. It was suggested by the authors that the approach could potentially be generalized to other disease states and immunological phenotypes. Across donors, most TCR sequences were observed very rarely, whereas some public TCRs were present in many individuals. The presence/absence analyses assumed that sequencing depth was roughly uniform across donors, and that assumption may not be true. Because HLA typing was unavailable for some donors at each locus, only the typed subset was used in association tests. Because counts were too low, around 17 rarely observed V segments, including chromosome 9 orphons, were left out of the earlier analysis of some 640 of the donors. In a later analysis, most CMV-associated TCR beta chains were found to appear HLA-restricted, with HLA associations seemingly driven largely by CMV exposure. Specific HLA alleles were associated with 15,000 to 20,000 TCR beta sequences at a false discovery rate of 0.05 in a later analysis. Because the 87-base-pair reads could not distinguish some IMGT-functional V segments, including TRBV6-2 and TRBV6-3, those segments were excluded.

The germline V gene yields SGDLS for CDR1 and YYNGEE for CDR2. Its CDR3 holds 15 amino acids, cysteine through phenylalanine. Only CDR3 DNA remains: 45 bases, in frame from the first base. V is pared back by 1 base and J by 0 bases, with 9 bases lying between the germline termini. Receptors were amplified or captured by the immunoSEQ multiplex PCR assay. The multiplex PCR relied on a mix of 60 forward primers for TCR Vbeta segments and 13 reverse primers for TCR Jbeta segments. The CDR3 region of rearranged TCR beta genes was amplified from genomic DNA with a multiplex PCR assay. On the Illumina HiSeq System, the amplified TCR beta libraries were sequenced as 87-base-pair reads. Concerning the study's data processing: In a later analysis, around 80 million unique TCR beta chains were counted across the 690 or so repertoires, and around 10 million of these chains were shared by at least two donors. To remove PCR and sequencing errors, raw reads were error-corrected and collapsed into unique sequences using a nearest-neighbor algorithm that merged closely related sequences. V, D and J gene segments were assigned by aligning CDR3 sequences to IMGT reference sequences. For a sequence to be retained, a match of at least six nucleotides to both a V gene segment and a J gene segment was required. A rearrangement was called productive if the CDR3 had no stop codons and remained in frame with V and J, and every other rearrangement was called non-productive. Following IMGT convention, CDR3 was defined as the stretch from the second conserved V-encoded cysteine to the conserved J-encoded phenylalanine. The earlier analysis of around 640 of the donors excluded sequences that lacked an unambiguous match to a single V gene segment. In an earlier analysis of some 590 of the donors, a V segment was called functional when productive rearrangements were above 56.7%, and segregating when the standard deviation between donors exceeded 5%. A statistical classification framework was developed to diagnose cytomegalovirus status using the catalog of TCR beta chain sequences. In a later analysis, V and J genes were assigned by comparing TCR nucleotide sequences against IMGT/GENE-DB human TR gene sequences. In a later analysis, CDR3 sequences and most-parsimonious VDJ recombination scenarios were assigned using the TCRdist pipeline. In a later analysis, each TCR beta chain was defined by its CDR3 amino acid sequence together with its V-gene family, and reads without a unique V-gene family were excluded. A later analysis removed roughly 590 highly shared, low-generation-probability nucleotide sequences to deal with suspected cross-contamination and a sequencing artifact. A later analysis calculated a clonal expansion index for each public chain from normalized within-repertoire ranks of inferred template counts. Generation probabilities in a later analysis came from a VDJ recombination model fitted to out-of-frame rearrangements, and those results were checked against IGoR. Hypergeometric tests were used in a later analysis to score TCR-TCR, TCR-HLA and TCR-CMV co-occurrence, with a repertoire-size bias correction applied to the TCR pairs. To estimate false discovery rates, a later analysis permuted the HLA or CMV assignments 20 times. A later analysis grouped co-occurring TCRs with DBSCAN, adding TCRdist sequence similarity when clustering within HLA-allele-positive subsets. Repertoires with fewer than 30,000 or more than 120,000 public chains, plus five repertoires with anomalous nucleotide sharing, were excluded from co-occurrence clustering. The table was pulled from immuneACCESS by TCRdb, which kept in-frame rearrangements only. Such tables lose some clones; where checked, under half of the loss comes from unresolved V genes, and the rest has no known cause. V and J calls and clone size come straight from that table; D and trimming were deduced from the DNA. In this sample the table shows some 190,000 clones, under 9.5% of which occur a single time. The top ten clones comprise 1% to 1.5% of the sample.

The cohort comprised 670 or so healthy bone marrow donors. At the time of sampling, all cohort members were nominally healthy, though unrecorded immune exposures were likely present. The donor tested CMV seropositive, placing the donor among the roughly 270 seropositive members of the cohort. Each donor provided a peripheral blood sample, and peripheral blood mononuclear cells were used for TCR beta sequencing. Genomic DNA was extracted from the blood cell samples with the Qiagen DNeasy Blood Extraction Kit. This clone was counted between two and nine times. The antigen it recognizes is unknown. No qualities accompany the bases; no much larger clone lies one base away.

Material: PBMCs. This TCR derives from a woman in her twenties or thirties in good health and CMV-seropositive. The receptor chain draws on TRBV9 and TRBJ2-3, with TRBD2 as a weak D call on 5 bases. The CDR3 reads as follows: CASSVSGTSTDTQYF. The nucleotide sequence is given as TGTGCCAGCAGCGTAAGCGGAACTAGCACAGATACGCAGTATTTT.